This T cell receptor (beta chain) was profiled in a study of blood T cells in healthy people across ages. Across the whole study: When template switching was applied, about one barcoded beta molecule was captured per two T cells.

CDR3 length equals 13 residues. CDR1 is SGHTA, CDR2 FQGNSA, per germline. V shed 7 bases and J shed 4 bases, with 13 bases lying between them. The authors ran a second PCR of roughly 6 to 12 cycles using a sample-barcoded 5' primer and a J-beta primer mix. TCRdb redid the calling of the 5' RACE reads with MiXCR, one entry per CDR3 protein. The sample lists approximately 1.5 million distinct CDR3 sequences; roughly 43% were seen once. The chain carries TRBV7-2 and TRBJ1-2; D gene uncertain. The sample was blood. The clonotype originates from a woman aged 18-29 years in good health. The CDR3 reads CASTNTETYGYTF. DNA of the CDR3: TGTGCCAGCACCAACACAGAGACCTATGGCTACACCTTC. Full variable domain (remainder filled in from reference TRBV7-2 and TRBJ1-2): GAGVSQSPSNKVTEKGKDVELRCDPISGHTALYWYRQSLGQGLEFLIYFQGNSAPDKSGLPSDRFSAERTGGSVSTLTIQRTQQEDSAVYLCASTNTETYGYTFGSGTRLTVV.